Following are 2 T cell receptor beta chains from one sample sequenced in a study of T cells in Graves' hyperthyroidism and ophthalmopathy. Researchers took RNA transcripts and amplified the TCR beta CDR3 regions from them. HTBI primers were employed in a first-round RT-PCR of the TCR CDR3. TCRdb processed the multiplex PCR reads anew with MiXCR; each CDR3 protein has one entry. The table includes hundreds of thousands of distinct CDR3 sequences, about a sixth detected once. Sequenced input: blood. These receptors all come from a woman between 18 and 29 years old with Graves' ophthalmopathy.

This clonotype came up many times. V gene TRBV4-1 combines with J gene TRBJ1-1, with D possibly being TRBD1 (5 bases). Trimming took 2 bases from V and 0 from J, leaving 10 bases between them. CDR1 and CDR2 from the germline V gene are MGHRA and YSYEKL. The length of the CDR3 is 15 residues. For the CDR3, the DNA is TGCGCCAGCAGCCAACTTGACAGAATGAACACTGAAGCTTTCTTT. This codes for CASSQLDRMNTEAFF.

This clonotype was counted a few times. The chain couples TRBV5-1 to TRBJ2-5, with 9 bases identical to TRBD1. The V and J ends lost 4 bases and 2 bases, in that order; junction bases with no gene match: 9. Germline CDR1 SGHRS, CDR2 YFSETQ. There are 16 residues in the CDR3. The CDR3 here is CASSQGDRVGQETQYF. For the CDR3, the DNA is TGCGCCAGCAGCCAAGGGGACAGGGTAGGGCAAGAGACCCAGTACTTC.